A selection of T cell receptor beta chains follows, all from one sample in a study of T cells in Graves' hyperthyroidism and ophthalmopathy. TCRdb used MiXCR to reprocess the multiplex PCR reads, holding one entry per CDR3 protein. Of some 510,000 distinct CDR3 sequences in the sample, approximately 44% were seen once. Sequences were obtained from peripheral blood or thyroid tissue (not recorded which). These receptors were taken from a woman under 30 with Graves' hyperthyroidism. Each CDR3 is given with its conserved first and last residue. The D gene is left open where the match is weak. Clone size is shown for a subset of rows, as once, few, many or a class of expanded clone.

d_call clone_size j_call v_call cdr3_aa cdr3_nt
TRBD1 . TRBJ1-2 TRBV2 CASSGDRGLEYGYTF TGTGCCAGCAGTGGCGACAGGGGGCTGGAATATGGCTACACCTTC
. . TRBJ1-6 TRBV20-1 CSARGGRGGNSPLHF TGCAGTGCTAGAGGCGGCAGGGGAGGCAATTCACCCCTCCACTTT
TRBD2 . TRBJ2-1 TRBV7-6 CASRAPSGRASEQFF TGTGCCAGCAGGGCCCCTAGCGGGAGGGCCAGCGAGCAGTTCTTC
. . TRBJ1-1 TRBV29-1 CSVGPNREAFF TGCAGCGTGGGACCGAACCGCGAAGCTTTCTTT
. . TRBJ2-1 TRBV2 CASSARWEWVFDEQFF TGTGCCAGCAGTGCTCGATGGGAGTGGGTCTTTGATGAGCAGTTCTTC
. . TRBJ1-1 TRBV6-1 CASRSPSGSNTEAFF TGTGCCAGCAGAAGTCCCTCGGGCTCGAACACTGAAGCTTTCTTT
. . TRBJ2-2 TRBV12-3/TRBV12-4 CASSLQGNTGELFF TGTGCCAGCAGCCTACAGGGAAACACCGGGGAGCTGTTTTTT
TRBD2 . TRBJ2-7 TRBV2 CASRAGGSSYEQYF TGTGCCAGCAGGGCGGGAGGGAGCTCCTACGAGCAGTACTTC
TRBD1 . TRBJ2-7 TRBV2 CASSPGTGGIYEQYF TGTGCCAGCAGCCCCGGGACAGGGGGCATTTACGAGCAGTACTTC
TRBD1 . TRBJ1-5 TRBV6-1 CASRRDRVQPQHF TGTGCCAGCAGAAGGGACAGGGTGCAGCCCCAGCATTTT
. many TRBJ1-1 TRBV10-3 CAIRGPGDTEAFF TGTGCCATCAGAGGACCAGGCGACACTGAAGCTTTCTTT
. once TRBJ1-1 TRBV20-1 CSASKSHPNTGAFF TGCAGTGCTAGCAAAAGCCACCCGAACACTGGAGCTTTCTTT
TRBD1 . TRBJ1-2 TRBV7-9 CASSLARLAGGDDGYTF TGTGCCAGCAGCTTAGCCCGTTTAGCAGGGGGTGACGATGGCTACACCTTC
. . TRBJ2-7 TRBV20-1 CSAPRQAPYEQYF TGCAGTGCCCCCAGACAGGCTCCCTACGAGCAGTACTTC
. few TRBJ2-2 TRBV7-9 CASSLAQPNTGELFF TGTGCCAGCAGCTTAGCGCAGCCTAACACCGGGGAGCTGTTTTTT
. . TRBJ2-5 TRBV29-1 CSVQAGTQYF TGCAGCGTTCAAGCGGGGACCCAGTACTTC
. . TRBJ1-2 TRBV6-4 CASSDERRARLNYGYTF TGTGCCAGCAGTGACGAAAGACGGGCGAGACTTAACTATGGCTACACCTTC
. . TRBJ1-3 TRBV20-1 CSASPGTYRTSGNTIYF TGCAGTGCTAGTCCCGGGACATACAGAACCTCTGGAAACACCATATATTTT
. many TRBJ2-7 TRBV2 CASSFRGSSYEQYF TGCGCCAGCAGCTTTCGTGGCAGCTCCTACGAGCAGTACTTC
TRBD2 . TRBJ2-7 TRBV7-9 CASSPSAGLAGASSSYEQYF TGTGCCAGCAGCCCATCGGCGGGACTAGCGGGAGCCTCTAGCTCCTACGAGCAGTACTTC
TRBD1 few TRBJ2-5 TRBV25-1 CASSADREETQYF TGTGCCAGCAGTGCGGACAGGGAAGAGACCCAGTACTTC
. many TRBJ2-7 TRBV5-1 CASSQDYEQYF TGCGCCAGCAGCCAAGACTACGAGCAGTACTTC
. once TRBJ1-2 TRBV25-1 CASFLAQEAIDGYTF TGTGCCAGCTTCTTGGCGCAGGAGGCAATAGATGGCTACACCTTC
TRBD1 . TRBJ2-5 TRBV24-1 CATSDLAGTDQETQYF TGTGCCACCAGTGATTTAGCCGGGACAGACCAAGAGACCCAGTACTTC
. few TRBJ1-2 TRBV20-1 CSARETGHYGYTF TGCAGTGCTAGGGAGACAGGTCACTATGGCTACACCTTC
TRBD1 many TRBJ1-4 TRBV29-1 CSASGTGTEKLFF TGCAGCGCCTCAGGGACAGGGACCGAAAAACTGTTTTTT
. many TRBJ1-1 TRBV25-1 CASSPWADISAEAFF TGTGCCAGCAGCCCCTGGGCAGATATTAGCGCTGAAGCTTTCTTT
TRBD2 . TRBJ2-5 TRBV7-3 CASSLLGLADQETQYF TGTGCCAGCAGCTTACTAGGACTAGCGGATCAAGAGACCCAGTACTTC
TRBD1 . TRBJ1-4 TRBV2 CATIPDRGRNEKLFF TGTGCCACCATACCGGACAGGGGCCGGAATGAAAAACTGTTTTTT
. . TRBJ1-1 TRBV9 CASSQVRPGRKNTEAFF TGTGCCAGCAGCCAAGTACGCCCGGGACGGAAGAACACTGAAGCTTTCTTT
. few TRBJ2-7 TRBV7-9 CASSLDPGTSYEQYF TGTGCCAGCAGCTTAGACCCGGGAACCTCCTACGAGCAGTACTTC
. . TRBJ2-2 TRBV10-3 CASGTWASDTGELFF TGTGCCAGCGGTACGTGGGCATCCGACACCGGGGAGCTGTTTTTT
. . TRBJ1-1 TRBV6-4 CASSDGVGENTEAFF TGTGCCAGCAGTGACGGGGTTGGGGAGAACACTGAAGCTTTCTTT
. once TRBJ1-5 TRBV12-3/TRBV12-4 CASSPTRDINQPQHF TGTGCCAGCAGTCCCACACGGGACATCAATCAGCCCCAGCATTTT
. many TRBJ2-7 TRBV7-9 CASSLVGDEQYF TGCGCCAGCAGCTTGGTCGGGGACGAGCAGTACTTC
TRBD2 . TRBJ2-5 TRBV11-3 CASSLELAGAWETQYF TGTGCCAGCAGCTTAGAGCTAGCGGGGGCATGGGAGACCCAGTACTTC
. . TRBJ1-2 TRBV5-5 CASSLGGGRDYGYTF TGCGCCAGCAGCCTTGGTGGGGGTCGTGACTATGGCTACACCTTC
. many TRBJ1-5 TRBV7-9 CASSATNQPQHF TGTGCCAGCAGCGCAACGAATCAGCCCCAGCATTTT
TRBD1 . TRBJ2-2 TRBV9 CASSAAGTGGTGELFF TGTGCCAGCAGCGCGGCGGGGACAGGGGGCACCGGGGAGCTGTTTTTT
. . TRBJ1-5 TRBV15 CATSLERGLINQPQHF TGTGCCACCAGCCTAGAGAGGGGCTTGATCAATCAGCCCCAGCATTTT
TRBD2 . TRBJ2-7 TRBV7-9 CASNLGGLAEYEQYF TGTGCCAGCAACTTAGGGGGACTAGCGGAATACGAGCAGTACTTC
. few TRBJ2-5 TRBV20-1 CSARDGGGIETQYF TGCAGTGCTAGAGACGGGGGTGGGATAGAGACCCAGTACTTC
. few TRBJ2-7 TRBV7-9 CASSYGQYF TGTGCCAGCAGCTATGGGCAGTACTTC
. . TRBJ2-7 TRBV5-1 CASSPSEYSYEQYF TGCGCCAGCAGCCCATCGGAGTACTCCTACGAGCAGTACTTC
TRBD1 . TRBJ1-1 TRBV2 CASLRDRGGTEAFF TGTGCCAGCCTTCGGGACAGGGGGGGCACTGAAGCTTTCTTT
. . TRBJ1-2 TRBV12-3/TRBV12-4 CASGLEGFGGDGHTF TGTGCTAGTGGTTTGGAGGGCTTTGGGGGTGATGGCCACACCTTC
. few TRBJ1-1 TRBV11-1 CASSLAYGGDGIDEAFF TGTGCCAGCAGCTTAGCGTACGGGGGCGATGGTATTGATGAAGCTTTCTTT
TRBD2 many TRBJ2-5 TRBV29-1 CSVEGLASQETQYF TGCAGCGTTGAGGGACTAGCGTCTCAAGAGACCCAGTACTTC
TRBD1 . TRBJ2-7 TRBV10-3 CASSYSGQRLEQYF TGTGCCAGCAGTTACTCGGGACAGCGTCTCGAGCAGTACTTC
. many TRBJ2-7 TRBV29-1 CSVDNSYEQYF TGCAGCGTTGACAACTCCTACGAGCAGTACTTC
. many TRBJ1-4 TRBV7-9 CASSLDGQCLFF TGTGCCAGCAGCTTAGACGGTCAATGCCTGTTTTTT
. once TRBJ1-6 TRBV15 CATSSFSYNSPLHF TGTGCCACCAGCAGCTTCTCCTATAATTCACCCCTCCACTTT
. few TRBJ1-5 TRBV19 CASSTTGSYQPQHF TGTGCCAGTAGCACTACAGGGTCTTACCAGCCCCAGCATTTT
. . TRBJ1-2 TRBV7-2 CASSLGVAGYGYTF TGTGCCAGCAGCTTGGGGGTAGCGGGGTATGGCTACACCTTC
TRBD1 . TRBJ2-5 TRBV7-9 CASKPGGSGETQYF TGTGCCAGTAAACCAGGGGGCTCGGGGGAGACCCAGTACTTC
. . TRBJ1-1 TRBV7-2 CASSFWGRDTEAFF TGTGCCAGCAGCTTTTGGGGAAGAGACACTGAAGCTTTCTTT
. many TRBJ2-7 TRBV7-9 CATTTAERREQYF TGTGCCACGACGACGGCAGAACGGCGCGAGCAGTACTTC
. few TRBJ1-5 TRBV24-1 CATSDTVAGNQPQHF TGTGCCACCAGTGATACGGTAGCGGGCAATCAGCCCCAGCATTTT
. . TRBJ1-6 TRBV10-3 CAISESAGSPLHF TGTGCCATCAGTGAGTCCGCAGGGTCACCCCTCCACTTT